The rows below give T cell receptor beta chains drawn from one sample of a study of T and B cells in COVID-19 patients. Using its own MiXCR run on the multiplex PCR reads, TCRdb lists one record per CDR3 protein. The repertoire holds over 15,000 distinct CDR3 sequences, 25% to 35% seen once, with 3.5% to 4.5% in the top ten. Sequences were obtained from blood. These TCRs come from a human donor who had recovered from COVID-19. The CDR3 runs from the conserved cysteine through the conserved F or W. Fields, in order: J gene, clone size, V gene, D gene, CDR3 DNA, CDR3 protein. The D gene is left open where the match is weak. Size tells how often a clone was seen (once, few, many) or the class of an expanded clone, and some rows leave it out.

TRBJ1-4,many,TRBV6-5,TRBD1,TGTGCCAGCAGCCAGCAGGGGGATGGTGAAAAACTGTTTTTT,CASSQQGDGEKLFF
TRBJ2-5,-,TRBV12-3/TRBV12-4,-,TGTGCCAGCAGTTCGGGGGAGACCCAGTACTTC,CASSSGETQYF
TRBJ2-3,few,TRBV6-2/TRBV6-3,-,TGTGCCAGCGATCGGGACGGATACACAGATACGCAGTATTTT,CASDRDGYTDTQYF
TRBJ2-5,-,TRBV29-1,TRBD2,TGCAGCGTTGGATCAGCGGGGGGGCTGGAGACCCAGTACTTC,CSVGSAGGLETQYF
TRBJ2-1,-,TRBV10-3,-,TGTGCCATCAGTGAGTCCAACAATGAGCAGTTCTTC,CAISESNNEQFF
TRBJ2-3,-,TRBV5-1,TRBD2,TGCGCCAGCAGCTTGCCTAGCGGGGAAAGCACAGATACGCAGTATTTT,CASSLPSGESTDTQYF
TRBJ2-7,few,TRBV6-2/TRBV6-3,TRBD1,TGTGCCAGCAGTGGCCGGGACAGGGCCCTATACGAGCAGTACTTC,CASSGRDRALYEQYF
TRBJ2-5,medium-sized,TRBV29-1,TRBD1,TGCAGCGTCCTAGAGGGGGCGAGGGAGACCCAGTACTTC,CSVLEGARETQYF
TRBJ2-7,-,TRBV11-1,-,TGTGCCAGCCAAACTTCGGAGGGGGCATCCTACGAGCAGTACTTC,CASQTSEGASYEQYF
TRBJ2-2,few,TRBV20-1,-,TGCAGTGCTAGGACAGAGAGGCCCACCGGGGAGCTGTTTTTT,CSARTERPTGELFF
TRBJ1-2,-,TRBV24-1,-,TGTGCCACCAGTGACGTGACAGACGGCTACACCTTC,CATSDVTDGYTF
TRBJ1-2,few,TRBV27,-,TGTGCCAGCAGTTTTTCCGGGACACAAAATTATGGCTACACCTTC,CASSFSGTQNYGYTF
TRBJ1-2,-,TRBV24-1,-,TGTGCCACCAGTGATCAGAAACGGGACACTGGTGGCTACACCTTC,CATSDQKRDTGGYTF
TRBJ2-4,many,TRBV19,-,TGTGCCAGTATGGTTGGTGGAGTAGCCAAAAACATTCAGTACTTC,CASMVGGVAKNIQYF
TRBJ2-2,few,TRBV10-3,TRBD1,TGTGCCATCAGTGAGTCGGGACAGACTAACACCGGGGAGCTGTTTTTT,CAISESGQTNTGELFF
TRBJ2-7,many,TRBV6-5,-,TGTGCCAGCAAGGAGCTTAGGGGGACCTACGAGCAGTACTTC,CASKELRGTYEQYF
TRBJ2-1,many,TRBV18,-,TGTGCCAGCTCACCGGCGAACTACAATGAGCAGTTCTTC,CASSPANYNEQFF
TRBJ1-4,-,TRBV18,TRBD1,TGTGCCAGCTCGCGGGACAGCCCCCCAGGTGAAAAACTGTTTTTT,CASSRDSPPGEKLFF
TRBJ2-3,-,TRBV12-3/TRBV12-4,-,TGTGCCAGCAGCTTAGACACCACAGATACGCAGTATTTT,CASSLDTTDTQYF
TRBJ1-2,-,TRBV27,TRBD1,TGTGCCTGGGGAGGGGGCGGCGGCTATGGCTACACCTTC,CAWGGGGGYGYTF
TRBJ2-3,-,TRBV6-5,-,TGTGCCAGCAGTTACTCCGACGTCCCAGAAACAGATATGCAGTATTTT,CASSYSDVPETDMQYF
TRBJ1-2,-,TRBV24-1,TRBD1,TGTGCCACCAGTGATCCCCCGGGGGACAGCTATGGCTACACCTTC,CATSDPPGDSYGYTF
TRBJ1-4,many,TRBV6-5,-,TGTGCCAGCAGTTCTCAAGGGTCCACTAATGAAAAACTGTTTTTT,CASSSQGSTNEKLFF